Below are 7 T cell receptor beta chains sequenced from a single sample in a study of T cell repertoires in cytomegalovirus infection. In TCRdb, the reads were re-called with MiXCR into one record per CDR3 protein. The sample carries more than 200,000 distinct CDR3 sequences, around 9% recorded once. Sequencing was carried out using PBMCs. These receptors all stem from a human donor in good health (CMV status not recorded). Some clones in this sample may be carry-over from other donors' samples.

The chain joins TRBV12-3 or TRBV12-4 to TRBJ1-5; no definite D call. The CDR3 is 14 residues long. Trimming took 4 bases from V and 3 from J, leaving 10 bases between them. CDR3 region: CASSSRRYNQPQHF. The CDR3 DNA sequence: TGTGCCAGCAGTTCCCGACGGTACAATCAGCCCCAGCATTTT.

This clonotype was counted a few times. The chain couples TRBV29-1 to TRBJ2-5, with D tentatively TRBD1 (5 bases). The germline CDR1 and CDR2 sequences are SQVTM and ANQGSEA. The CDR3 consists of 13 residues. The V and J ends lost 3 bases and 5 bases respectively, with 13 bases between them. CDR3 nucleotide sequence: TGCAGCGTTGATACAGGCAGTGAGGAGACCCAGTACTTC. Translated, it gives CSVDTGSEETQYF.

The sample holds many counts of this clonotype. The chain has TRBV7-2 and TRBJ1-1, with D possibly TRBD1 on 6 matching bases. CDR1 and CDR2 (germline): SGHTA, FQGNSA. This CDR3 contains 19 residues. The V end was cut by 2 bases, the J end by 1 base, with 23 bases between. The CDR3, as DNA: TGTGCCAGCAGCTTAATGGGGGGCTTTACGGGACGGAAGAACACTGAAGCTTTCTTT. It specifies CASSLMGGFTGRKNTEAFF.

This clonotype was detected ten times or more. The chain uses TRBV7-9 and TRBJ1-2; 9 bases agree with TRBD1. The length of the CDR3 is 17 residues. CDR1 is SEHNR and CDR2 is FQNEAQ in the germline V gene (reference sequence). Trimming removed 3 bases from V and 0 bases from J; junction bases left unmatched: 8. CDR3 DNA: TGTGCCAGCAGCTTCTTTCCGGACAGGGGTCCTAACTATGGCTACACCTTC. Translation: CASSFFPDRGPNYGYTF.

V usage is TRBV9 and J usage is TRBJ2-5; 7 bases line up with TRBD2. CDR3 length equals 14 residues. The germline CDR1 and CDR2 sequences are SGDLS and YYNGEE. Trimming at V came to 0 bases and at J to 4 bases, leaving 3 bases not matched to a gene. This CDR3 reads CASSVAAGRETQYF. CDR3 bases: TGTGCCAGCAGCGTAGCAGCGGGGCGAGAGACCCAGTACTTC. Full variable domain (remainder filled in from reference TRBV9 and TRBJ2-5): DSGVTQTPKHLITATGQRVTLRCSPRSGDLSVYWYQQSLDQGLQFLIQYYNGEERAKGNILERFSAQQFPDLHSELNLSSLELGDSALYFCASSVAAGRETQYFGPGTRLLVL.

The chain carries TRBV10-2 and TRBJ2-1; 8 bases are a match to TRBD2. Germline V gives CDR1 WSHSY, CDR2 SAAADI. The CDR3 sequence is 13 residues long. With V trimmed by 5 bases and J by 6 bases, 3 bases remained unmatched. CDR3 residues: CASSIAGPNEQFF. The CDR3 DNA reads TGCGCCAGCAGTATAGCGGGACCCAATGAGCAGTTCTTC.

This clonotype was detected only a few times. V is TRBV20-1 and J is TRBJ1-1, with D possibly TRBD1 on 6 matching bases. The CDR3 is 14 amino acids. The V end lost 5 bases, the J end lost 2 bases, and 15 bases lay between the germline ends. CDR1 and CDR2 from the germline V gene are DFQATT and SNEGSKA (reference sequence). The CDR3 region is CSALSGHTNTEAFF. CDR3 in DNA: TGCAGTGCTTTATCGGGACACACTAACACTGAAGCTTTCTTT.